Only a few counts were recorded for the clone carrying this TCR beta chain. In the original processing: For nucleated cells, counts were estimated from reference gene primer amplification. TCRdb's table, derived via immunoSEQ multiplex PCR, lists solely in-frame clones and lacks some. V, J and clone size were drawn from that table, and D and trimming were deduced from the DNA. The sample lists fewer than 400,000 clones, 85% seen once, with about 3.6% in the top ten. This sample was taken from a study of blood T cell repertoires in COVID-19. Across the study: Acute-phase and convalescent COVID-19 samples originated in the United States, Italy and Spain. T cells, B-cell-depleted T cells, or PBMCs provided the cDNA or gDNA that served as material.

The V gene lost 6 bases and the J gene lost 4 bases, with 5 bases spanning the gap. The CDR3 loop spans 11 amino acids. The receptor comes from a young woman with acute or convalescent COVID-19. Sequencing was done on a sample of peripheral blood. This chain joins TRBV12-3 or TRBV12-4 and TRBJ2-3; maybe TRBD1 (5 bases). CDR3 sequence reads: CASRGPDTQYF. CDR3 bases: TGTGCCAGCAGGGGGCCAGATACGCAGTATTTT.